The entry that follows covers one T cell receptor (beta chain) sequence. What it recognizes is unknown. This entry is derived from a study of identifying expanded T cells in peripheral blood. No infections or other immune events were documented during collection. Notes on the study in general: About 1.2 clones differed between technical replicates, versus roughly 16 and 20 over time. Variance in clone template counts between approximately 2-week samples significantly increased with total template count across all healthy donors.

Germline V gene lookup returns CDR1 MDHEN and CDR2 SYDVKM. V lost 5 bases, J lost 8 bases, and 9 bases lay in between. This CDR3 has 11 amino acids. The assay was immunoSEQ multiplex PCR, and TCRdb's table has in-frame clones only and misses some. This sample has some 70,000 clones, with roughly 90% found just once. The receptor was isolated from a person between 18 and 70 years old in good health. The chain combines TRBV28 with TRBJ1-2; possible D gene TRBD1, 5 bases. The sequencing sample was made of blood. Here the CDR3 reads CASSEWGGYTF. CDR3 nucleotide sequence: TGTGCCAGCAGTGAGTGGGGCGGCTACACCTTC.